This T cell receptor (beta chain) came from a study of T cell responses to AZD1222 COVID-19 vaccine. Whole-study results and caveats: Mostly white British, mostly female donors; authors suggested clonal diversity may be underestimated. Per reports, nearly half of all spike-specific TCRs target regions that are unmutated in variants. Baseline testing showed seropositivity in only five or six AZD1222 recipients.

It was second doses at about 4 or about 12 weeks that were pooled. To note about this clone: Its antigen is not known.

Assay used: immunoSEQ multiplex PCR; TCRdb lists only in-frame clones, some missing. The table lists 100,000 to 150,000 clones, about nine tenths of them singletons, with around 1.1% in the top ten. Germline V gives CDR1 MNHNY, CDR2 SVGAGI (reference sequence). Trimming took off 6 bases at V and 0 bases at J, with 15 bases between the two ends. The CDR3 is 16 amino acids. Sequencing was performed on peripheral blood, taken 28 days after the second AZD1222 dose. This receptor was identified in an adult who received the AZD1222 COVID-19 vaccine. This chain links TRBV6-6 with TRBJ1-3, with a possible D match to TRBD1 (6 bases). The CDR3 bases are TGTGCCAGCAGCCCACGGGGGGCGAGCTCTGGAAACACCATATATTTT. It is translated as CASSPRGASSGNTIYF.